Each of the 10 T cell receptor beta chains below was sequenced from the same sample in a study of beta chain features in type 1 diabetes. Reverse transcription of all isolated RNA meant that expressed TCRB transcripts were sequenced. Here immunoSEQ multiplex PCR was the method, and the copy in TCRdb shows in-frame clones only, minus some. The sample comprises over 120,000 clones, around 8.7% of which are singletons, and 0.68% rests with the top ten. The sample comprised central memory CD4+ T cells from blood. The receptors derive from a man aged 18-30 years in good health.

This clone was seen a few times. V usage is TRBV2 and J usage is TRBJ2-2; no reliable D call. Trimming left V 5 bases short and J 3 bases short, with 4 bases between. Germline lookup yields CDR1 SNHLY and CDR2 FYNNEI. This CDR3 region has 12 residues. The chain's CDR3 is CASSSDTGELFF. CDR3 nucleotide sequence: TGTGCCAGCAGTTCAGACACCGGGGAGCTGTTTTTT.

This clone was seen only a few times. The chain is built from TRBV5-5 and TRBJ2-1, with 7 nucleotides matching TRBD1. Germline V lookup: CDR1 SGHKS, CDR2 YYEKEE (reference sequence). Germline trimming cut 3 bases from V and 4 bases from J; bases unmatched to any gene: 7. This CDR3 contains 15 residues. CDR3 residues: CASSSLGQRYNEQFF. In DNA form, the CDR3 reads TGTGCCAGCAGCTCCCTGGGACAGAGATACAATGAGCAGTTCTTC.

This clone has a count of ten or more. The rearrangement uses TRBV5-6 and TRBJ1-6; D might be TRBD1 (6 bases). The CDR3 totals 13 residues. The germline V and J ends were trimmed by 4 bases and 9 bases, with 11 bases remaining between them. The germline V gene has CDR1 SGHDT and CDR2 YYEEEE. In nucleotides, the CDR3 is TGTGCCAGCAGCCTCGGACAGCCTTCACCCCTCCACTTT. Residues: CASSLGQPSPLHF.

The CDR3 here is CASSPGPGELFF. Here the CDR3 DNA reads TGTGCCAGCAGCCCAGGCCCCGGGGAGCTGTTTTTT. This chain uses TRBV11-1 with TRBJ2-2; D is undetermined. The V and J ends lost 5 bases and 6 bases respectively, with 7 bases between them. Looked up from germline, CDR1 is SGHAT and CDR2 is FQDESV (reference sequence). The CDR3 runs to 12 residues.

The sample holds a few counts of this clone. The DNA is omitted, as the CDR3 cannot be located on it reliably, and the CDR3 follows TCRdb's listing. The chain combines TRBV21-1 with TRBJ1-3; the table's D call, TRBD1, was not checked against the DNA. TRBV21-1 is an annotated pseudogene. The CDR3 has 18 amino acids, counting both end residues. The CDR3: CASIDRDVLVGSGNTIYF.

The chain recombines TRBV7-2 with TRBJ2-3, with no clear D. This CDR3 comprises 14 residues. The V gene lost 2 bases and the J gene lost 1 base, with 7 bases spanning the gap. In germline, CDR1 is SGHTA, CDR2 FQGNSA. CDR3 in DNA: TGTGCCAGCAGCTTATCAACAGGCACAGATACGCAGTATTTT. Translated, it gives CASSLSTGTDTQYF.

This clone was seen more than once but under ten times. The V call is TRBV6-5, the J call TRBJ2-1; unclear D gene. This CDR3 contains 14 residues. Trimming took off 7 bases at V and 0 bases at J, with 10 bases between the two ends. The germline V gene encodes CDR1 MNHEY and CDR2 SVGAGI. The CDR3 bases are TGTGCCAGCAAGAGAGAGAGCTCCTACAATGAGCAGTTCTTC. Translated, it gives CASKRESSYNEQFF.

This clone was recorded a few times. The chain couples TRBV27 to TRBJ2-1; maybe TRBD1 (5 bases). Looked up from germline, CDR1 is MNHEY and CDR2 is SMNVEV (reference sequence). The CDR3 consists of 11 residues. The V gene lost 4 bases and the J gene lost 11 bases, with 9 bases spanning the gap. The CDR3 bases are TGTGCCAGCAGTTGGGGCAACAAGCAGTTCTTC. Translating gives CASSWGNKQFF.

J is TRBJ1-2 and V is TRBV2, with D unresolved. Trimming took 2 bases from V and 1 from J, leaving 8 bases between them. In germline, CDR1 is SNHLY, CDR2 FYNNEI. CDR3 length: 14 residues. CDR3 protein: CASSEHAINYGYTF. The CDR3 region has the DNA TGTGCCAGCAGTGAACACGCGATTAACTATGGCTACACCTTC.

This clone was seen repeatedly, ten times or more. The V gene is TRBV30, the J gene TRBJ2-7; maybe TRBD2 (5 bases). CDR1 and CDR2 (germline): GTSNPN, SVGIG (reference sequence). Trimming stripped 5 bases from V and 5 bases from J, with 13 bases between. The CDR3 spans 12 residues. CDR3 nucleotide sequence: TGTGCCTGGGGACCTGGACTCCACGAGCAGTACTTC. This codes for CAWGPGLHEQYF.